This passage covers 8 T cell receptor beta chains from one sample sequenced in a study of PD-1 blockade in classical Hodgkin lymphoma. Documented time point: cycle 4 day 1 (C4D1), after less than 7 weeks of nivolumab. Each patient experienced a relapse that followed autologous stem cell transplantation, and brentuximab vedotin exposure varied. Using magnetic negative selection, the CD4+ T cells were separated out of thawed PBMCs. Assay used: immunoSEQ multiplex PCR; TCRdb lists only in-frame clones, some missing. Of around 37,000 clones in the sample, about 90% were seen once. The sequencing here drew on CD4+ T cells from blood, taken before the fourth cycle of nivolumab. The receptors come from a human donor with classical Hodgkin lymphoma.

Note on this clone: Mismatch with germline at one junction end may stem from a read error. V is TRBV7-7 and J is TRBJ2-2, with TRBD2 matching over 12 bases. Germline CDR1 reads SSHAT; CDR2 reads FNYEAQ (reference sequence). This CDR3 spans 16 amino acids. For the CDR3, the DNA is TGTGCTAGCAGCCTATCTAGCGGGAGGGCGTCCGGGGAGCTGTTTTTT. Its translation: CASSLSSGRASGELFF.

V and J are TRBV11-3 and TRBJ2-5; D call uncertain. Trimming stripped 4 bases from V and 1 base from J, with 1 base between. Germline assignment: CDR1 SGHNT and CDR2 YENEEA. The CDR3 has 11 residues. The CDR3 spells CASSSQETQYF. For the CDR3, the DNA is TGTGCCAGCAGCTCCCAAGAGACCCAGTACTTC.

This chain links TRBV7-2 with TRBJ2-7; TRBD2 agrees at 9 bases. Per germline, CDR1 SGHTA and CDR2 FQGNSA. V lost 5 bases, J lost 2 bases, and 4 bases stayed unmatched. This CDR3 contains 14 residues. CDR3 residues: CASSRAGGAYEQYF. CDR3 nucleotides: TGTGCCAGCAGCCGAGCGGGAGGCGCCTACGAGCAGTACTTC.

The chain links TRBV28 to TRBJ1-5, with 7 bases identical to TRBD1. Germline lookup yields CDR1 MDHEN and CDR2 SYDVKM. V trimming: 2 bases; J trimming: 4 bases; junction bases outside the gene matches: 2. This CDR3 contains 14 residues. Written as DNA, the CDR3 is TGTGCCAGCAGTTTAACACAGGGGAATCAGCCCCAGCATTTT. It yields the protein CASSLTQGNQPQHF.

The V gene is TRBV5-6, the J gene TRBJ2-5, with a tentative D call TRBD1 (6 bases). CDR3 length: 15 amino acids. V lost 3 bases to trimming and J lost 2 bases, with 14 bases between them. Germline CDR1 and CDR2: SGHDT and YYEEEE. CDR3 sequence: CASSSLDRRQETQYF. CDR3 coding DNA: TGTGCCAGCAGCTCGCTGGACAGACGTCAAGAGACCCAGTACTTC.

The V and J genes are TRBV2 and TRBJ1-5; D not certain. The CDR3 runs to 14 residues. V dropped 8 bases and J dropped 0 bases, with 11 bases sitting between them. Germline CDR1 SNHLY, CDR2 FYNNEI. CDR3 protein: CASSFDGSNQPQHF. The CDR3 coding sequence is TGTGCCAGCTCTTTTGACGGTAGCAATCAGCCCCAGCATTTT.

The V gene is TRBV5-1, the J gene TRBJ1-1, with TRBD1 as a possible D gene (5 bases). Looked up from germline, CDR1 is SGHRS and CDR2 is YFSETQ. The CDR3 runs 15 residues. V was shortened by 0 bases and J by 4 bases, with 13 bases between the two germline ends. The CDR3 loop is CASSLAGRGGTEAFF. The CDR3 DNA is TGCGCCAGCAGCTTGGCCGGTAGGGGAGGCACTGAAGCTTTCTTT.

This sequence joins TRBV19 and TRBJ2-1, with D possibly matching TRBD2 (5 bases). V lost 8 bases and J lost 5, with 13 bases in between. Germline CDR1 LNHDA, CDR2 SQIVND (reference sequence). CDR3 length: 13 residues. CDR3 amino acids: CASVAFPDNEQFF. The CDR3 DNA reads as TGTGCCAGTGTAGCGTTCCCAGACAATGAGCAGTTCTTC.